This TCR beta chain was found in a study of T cell repertoires in cytomegalovirus infection. Overall study context: CMV epitopes in the study were HLA-C-restricted (recently identified) and HLA-B-restricted (well studied). Public TCR beta signatures provided an indication of both CMV infection and a matching HLA type. Notes on the study in general: There were carriers of CMV plus the relevant HLA, and cumulative public TCR beta family frequency identified them. Dominating the ex vivo response were HLA-C-restricted CMV-specific TCR beta clonotypes.

This clonotype was counted only a few times. Its antigen remains unknown. TCRdb recomputed calls from the reads with MiXCR, one row per CDR3 protein. The data contain approximately 220,000 distinct CDR3 sequences, around 35% of them singletons. This clonotype originated in a human donor in good health (CMV status not recorded). Some clones in this sample may be carry-over from other donors' samples. The sample here was CD8+ T cells from cultured PBMCs, taken from culture after CMV antigen stimulation.

The CDR3 coding sequence is TGTGCCTGGACCAGACAGGATAGCAATCAGCCCCAGCATTTT. Translation: CAWTRQDSNQPQHF. The gene calls are TRBV30 and TRBJ1-5; maybe TRBD1 (6 bases). The germline V and J ends were trimmed by 4 bases and 0 bases, with 10 bases remaining between them. Germline-derived CDR1 and CDR2 are GTSNPN and SVGIG (reference sequence). CDR3 length: 14 residues.